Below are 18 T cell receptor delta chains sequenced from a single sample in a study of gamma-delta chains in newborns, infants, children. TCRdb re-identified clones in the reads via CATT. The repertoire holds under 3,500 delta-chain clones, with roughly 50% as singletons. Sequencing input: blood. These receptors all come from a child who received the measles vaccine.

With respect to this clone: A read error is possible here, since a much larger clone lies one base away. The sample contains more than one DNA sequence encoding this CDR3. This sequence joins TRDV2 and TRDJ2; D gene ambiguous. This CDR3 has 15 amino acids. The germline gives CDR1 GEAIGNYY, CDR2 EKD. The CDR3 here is CACDTVVRLTAQLFF. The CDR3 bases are TGTGCCTGTGACACGGTCGTTCGTTTGACAGCACAACTCTTTTTT.

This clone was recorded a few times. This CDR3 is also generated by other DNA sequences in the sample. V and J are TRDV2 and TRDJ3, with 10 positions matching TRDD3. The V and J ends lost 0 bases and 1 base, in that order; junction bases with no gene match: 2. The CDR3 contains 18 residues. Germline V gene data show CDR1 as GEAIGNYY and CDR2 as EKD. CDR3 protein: CACDTGGYGSWDTRQMFF. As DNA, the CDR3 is TGTGCCTGTGACACCGGGGGATACGGGTCCTGGGACACCCGACAGATGTTTTTC.

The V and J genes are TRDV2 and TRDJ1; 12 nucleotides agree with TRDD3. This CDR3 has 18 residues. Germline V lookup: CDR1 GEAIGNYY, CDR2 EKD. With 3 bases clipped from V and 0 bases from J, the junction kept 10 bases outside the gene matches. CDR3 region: CACDLLLGDTPYTDKLIF. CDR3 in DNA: TGTGCCTGTGACCTTCTACTGGGGGATACACCGTACACCGATAAACTCATCTTT.

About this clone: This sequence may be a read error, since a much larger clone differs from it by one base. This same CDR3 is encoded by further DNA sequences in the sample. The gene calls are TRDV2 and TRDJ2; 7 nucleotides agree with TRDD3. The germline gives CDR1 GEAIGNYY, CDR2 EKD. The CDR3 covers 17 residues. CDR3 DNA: TGTGCCTGTGACTCCTTACTGGGGACCTCTTTGACTGCACAACTCTTCTTT. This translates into CACDSLLGTSLTAQLFF.

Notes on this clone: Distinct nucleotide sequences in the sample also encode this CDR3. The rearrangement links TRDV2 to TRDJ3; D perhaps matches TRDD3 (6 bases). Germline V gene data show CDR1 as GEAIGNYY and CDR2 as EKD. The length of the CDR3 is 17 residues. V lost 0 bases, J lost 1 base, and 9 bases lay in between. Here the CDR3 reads CACDTVLGSWDTRQMFF. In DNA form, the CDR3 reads TGTGCCTGTGACACCGTCCTGGGGTCCTGGGACACCCGACAGATGTTTTTC.

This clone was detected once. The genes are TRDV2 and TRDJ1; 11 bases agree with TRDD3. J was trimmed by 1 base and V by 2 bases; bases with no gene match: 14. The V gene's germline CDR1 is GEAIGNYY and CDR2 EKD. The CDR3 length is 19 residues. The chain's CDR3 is CACDKLAGGYPPLTDKLIF. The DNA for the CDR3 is TGTGCCTGTGACAAGTTGGCTGGGGGATACCCCCCCCTCACCGATAAACTCATCTTT.

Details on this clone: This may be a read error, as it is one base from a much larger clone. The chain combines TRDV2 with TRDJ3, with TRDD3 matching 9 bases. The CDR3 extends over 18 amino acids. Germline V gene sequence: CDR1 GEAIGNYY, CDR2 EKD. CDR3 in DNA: TGTGCCTGTGACATACTGGGGGAAAGCTCCTGGGACGCCCGACAGATGTTTTTC. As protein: CACDILGESSWDARQMFF.

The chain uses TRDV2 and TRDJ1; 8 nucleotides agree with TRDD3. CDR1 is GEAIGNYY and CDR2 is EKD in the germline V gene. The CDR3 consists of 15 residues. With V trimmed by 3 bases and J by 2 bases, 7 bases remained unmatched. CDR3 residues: CACDPPLGDTDKLIF. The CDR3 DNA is TGTGCCTGTGACCCCCCTTTGGGGGATACCGATAAACTCATCTTT.

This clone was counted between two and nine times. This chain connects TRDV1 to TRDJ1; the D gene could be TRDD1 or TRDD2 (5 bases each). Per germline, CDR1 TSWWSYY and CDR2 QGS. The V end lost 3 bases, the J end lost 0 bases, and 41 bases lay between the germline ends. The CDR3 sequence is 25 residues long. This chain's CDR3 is CALGDPFPVTISYLLKISYTDKLIF. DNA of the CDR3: TGTGCTCTTGGGGACCCCTTTCCTGTCACCATTTCGTACCTCCTAAAAATATCCTACACCGATAAACTCATCTTT.

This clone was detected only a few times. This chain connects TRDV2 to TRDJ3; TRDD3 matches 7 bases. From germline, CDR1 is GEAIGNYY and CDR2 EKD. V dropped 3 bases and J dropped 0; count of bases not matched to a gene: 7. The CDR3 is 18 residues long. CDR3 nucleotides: TGTGCCTGTGACCGTACTGGGGTAAGCTCCTGGGACACCCGACAGATGTTTTTC. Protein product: CACDRTGVSSWDTRQMFF.

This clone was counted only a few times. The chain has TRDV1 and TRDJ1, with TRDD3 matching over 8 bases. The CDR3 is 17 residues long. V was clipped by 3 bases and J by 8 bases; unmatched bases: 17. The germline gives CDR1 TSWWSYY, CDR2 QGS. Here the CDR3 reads CALGEGPEVRGYMKLIF. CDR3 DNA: TGTGCTCTTGGGGAGGGTCCTGAGGTGCGGGGATACATGAAACTCATCTTT.

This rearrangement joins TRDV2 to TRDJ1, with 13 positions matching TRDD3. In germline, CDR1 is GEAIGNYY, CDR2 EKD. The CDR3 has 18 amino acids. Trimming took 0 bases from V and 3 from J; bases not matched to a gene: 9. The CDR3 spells CACDTLLGDTRGPDKLIF. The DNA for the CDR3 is TGTGCCTGTGACACCCTACTGGGGGATACGCGGGGTCCCGATAAACTCATCTTT.

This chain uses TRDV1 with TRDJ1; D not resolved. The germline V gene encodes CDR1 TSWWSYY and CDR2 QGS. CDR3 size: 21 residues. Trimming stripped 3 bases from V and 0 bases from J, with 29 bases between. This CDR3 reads CALGDPLLTPNSLVYTDKLIF. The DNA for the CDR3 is TGTGCTCTTGGGGACCCTCTTCTTACGCCCAACTCCCTCGTCTACACCGATAAACTCATCTTT.

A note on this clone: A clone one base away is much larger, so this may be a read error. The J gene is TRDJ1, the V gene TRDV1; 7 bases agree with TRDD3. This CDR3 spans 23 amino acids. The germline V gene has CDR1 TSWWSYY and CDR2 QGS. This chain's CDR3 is CALWELLWAFYPYWGCHTDKLIF. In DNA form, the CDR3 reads TGTGCTCTTTGGGAACTACTTTGGGCCTTCTACCCGTACTGGGGATGCCACACCGATAAACTCATCTTT.

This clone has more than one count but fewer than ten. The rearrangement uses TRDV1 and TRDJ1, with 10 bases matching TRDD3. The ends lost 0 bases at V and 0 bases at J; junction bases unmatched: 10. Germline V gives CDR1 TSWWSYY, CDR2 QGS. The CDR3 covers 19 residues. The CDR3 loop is CALGELIPTGGSYTDKLIF. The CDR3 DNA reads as TGTGCTCTTGGGGAACTGATACCTACTGGGGGATCGTACACCGATAAACTCATCTTT.

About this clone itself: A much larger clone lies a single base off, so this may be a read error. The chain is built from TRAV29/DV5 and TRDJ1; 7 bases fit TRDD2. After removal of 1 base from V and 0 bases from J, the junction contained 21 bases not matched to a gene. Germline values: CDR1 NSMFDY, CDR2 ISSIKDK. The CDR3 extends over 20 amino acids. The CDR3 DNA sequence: TGTGCAGCAAGCCCAGGCCTTCCTGCGTTTACTGTGAAGTACACCGATAAACTCATCTTT. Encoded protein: CAASPGLPAFTVKYTDKLIF.

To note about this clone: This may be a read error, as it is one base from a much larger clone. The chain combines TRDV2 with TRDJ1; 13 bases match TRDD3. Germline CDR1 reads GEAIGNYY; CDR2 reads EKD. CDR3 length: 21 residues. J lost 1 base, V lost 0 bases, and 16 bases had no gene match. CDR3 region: CACDTVTGGYARVGITDKLIF. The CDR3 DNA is TGTGCCTGTGACACCGTTACTGGGGGATACGCTCGGGTGGGTATCACCGATAAACTCATCTTT.

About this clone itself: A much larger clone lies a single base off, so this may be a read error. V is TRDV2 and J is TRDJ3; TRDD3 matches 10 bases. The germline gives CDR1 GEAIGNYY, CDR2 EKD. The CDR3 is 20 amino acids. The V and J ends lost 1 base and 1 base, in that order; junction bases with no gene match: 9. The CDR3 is CACDTAGDTKGSWDTRQMFF. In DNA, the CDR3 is TGTGCCTGTGACACGGCGGGGGATACGAAAGGGTCCTGGGACACCCGACAGATGTTTTTC.